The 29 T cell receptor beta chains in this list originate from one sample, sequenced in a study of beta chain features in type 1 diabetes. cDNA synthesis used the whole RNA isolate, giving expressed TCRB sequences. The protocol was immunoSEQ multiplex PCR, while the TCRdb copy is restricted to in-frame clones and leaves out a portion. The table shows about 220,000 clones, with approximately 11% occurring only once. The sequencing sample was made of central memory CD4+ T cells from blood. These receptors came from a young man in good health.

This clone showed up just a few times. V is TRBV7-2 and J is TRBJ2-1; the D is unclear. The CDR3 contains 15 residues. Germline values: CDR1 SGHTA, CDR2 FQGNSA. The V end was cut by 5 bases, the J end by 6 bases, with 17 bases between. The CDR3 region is CASSLSWVKSNEQFF. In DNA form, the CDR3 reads TGTGCCAGCAGCCTCAGCTGGGTCAAGTCCAATGAGCAGTTCTTC.

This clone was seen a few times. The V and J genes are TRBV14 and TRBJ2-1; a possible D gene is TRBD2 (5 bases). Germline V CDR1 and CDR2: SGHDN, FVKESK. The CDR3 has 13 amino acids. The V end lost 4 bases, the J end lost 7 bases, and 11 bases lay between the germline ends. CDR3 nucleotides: TGTGCCAGCAGCCCGGGCCGGGGTAATGAGCAGTTCTTC. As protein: CASSPGRGNEQFF.

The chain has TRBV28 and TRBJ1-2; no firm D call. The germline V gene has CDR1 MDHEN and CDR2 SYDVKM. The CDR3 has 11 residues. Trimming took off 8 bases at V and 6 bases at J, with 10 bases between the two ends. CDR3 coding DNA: TGTGCCAGCTCCTACGGGGATGGCTACACCTTC. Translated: CASSYGDGYTF.

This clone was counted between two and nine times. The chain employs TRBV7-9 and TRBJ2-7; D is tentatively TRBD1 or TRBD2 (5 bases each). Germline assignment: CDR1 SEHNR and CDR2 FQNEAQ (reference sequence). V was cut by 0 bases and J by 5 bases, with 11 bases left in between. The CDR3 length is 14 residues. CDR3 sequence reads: CASSLAARGHEQYF. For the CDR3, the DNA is TGTGCCAGCAGCTTAGCGGCGAGGGGCCACGAGCAGTACTTC.

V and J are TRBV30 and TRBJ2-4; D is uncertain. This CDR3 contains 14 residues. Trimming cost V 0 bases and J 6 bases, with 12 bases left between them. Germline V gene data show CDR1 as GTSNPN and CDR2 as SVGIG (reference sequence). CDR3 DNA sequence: TGTGCCTGGAGTGTAAGGGCAAACGGAAACATTCAGTACTTC. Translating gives CAWSVRANGNIQYF. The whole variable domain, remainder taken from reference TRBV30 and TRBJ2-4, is SQTIHQWPATLVQPVGSPLSLECTVEGTSNPNLYWYRQAAGRGLQLLFYSVGIGQISSEVPQNLSASRPQDRQFILSSKKLLLSDSGFYLCAWSVRANGNIQYFGAGTRLSVL.

The CDR3: CASSLSGRQETQYF. For the CDR3, the DNA is TGTGCCAGCAGCTTATCAGGGCGGCAAGAGACCCAGTACTTC. The chain joins TRBV7-2 to TRBJ2-5; D might be TRBD1 (5 bases). Trimming shortened V by 2 bases and J by 2 bases, and 9 bases separated the two germline ends. The CDR3 runs 14 residues. Germline values: CDR1 SGHTA, CDR2 FQGNSA. Full variable domain (remainder filled in from reference TRBV7-2 and TRBJ2-5): GAGVSQSPSNKVTEKGKDVELRCDPISGHTALYWYRQSLGQGLEFLIYFQGNSAPDKSGLPSDRFSAERTGGSVSTLTIQRTQQEDSAVYLCASSLSGRQETQYFGPGTRLLVL.

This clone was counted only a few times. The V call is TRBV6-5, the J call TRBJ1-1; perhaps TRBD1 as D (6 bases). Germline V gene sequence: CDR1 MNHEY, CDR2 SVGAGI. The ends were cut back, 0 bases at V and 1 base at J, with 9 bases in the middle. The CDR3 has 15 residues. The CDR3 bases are TGTGCCAGCAGTTACTCGACCAGGGGGAACACTGAAGCTTTCTTT. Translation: CASSYSTRGNTEAFF.

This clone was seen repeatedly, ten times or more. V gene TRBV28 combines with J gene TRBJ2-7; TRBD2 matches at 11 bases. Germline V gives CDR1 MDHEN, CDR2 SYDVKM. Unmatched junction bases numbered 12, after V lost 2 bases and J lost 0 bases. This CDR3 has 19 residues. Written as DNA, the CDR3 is TGTGCCAGCAGTTTAAGGCGAGATTCTAGCGGGAGGAGCTCCTACGAGCAGTACTTC. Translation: CASSLRRDSSGRSSYEQYF.

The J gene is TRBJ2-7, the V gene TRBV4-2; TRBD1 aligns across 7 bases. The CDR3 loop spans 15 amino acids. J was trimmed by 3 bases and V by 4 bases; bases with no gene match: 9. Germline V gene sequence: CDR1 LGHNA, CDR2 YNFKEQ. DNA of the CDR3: TGTGCCAGCAGCCTCAATTTGGACAGGCACTACGAGCAGTACTTC. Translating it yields CASSLNLDRHYEQYF.

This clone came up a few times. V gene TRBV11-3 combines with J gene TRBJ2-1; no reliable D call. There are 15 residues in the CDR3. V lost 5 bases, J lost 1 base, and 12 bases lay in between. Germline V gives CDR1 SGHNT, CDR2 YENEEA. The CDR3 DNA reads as TGTGCCAGCAGCCCCGAGTCACAGTCCTACAATGAGCAGTTCTTC. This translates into CASSPESQSYNEQFF.

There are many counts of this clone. CDR3 nucleotides: TGTGCTAGTGACCGGGACAGGGGCAATGAGCAGTTCTTC. This encodes CASDRDRGNEQFF. This chain links TRBV12-5 with TRBJ2-1; TRBD1 agrees at 10 bases. This CDR3 contains 13 residues. The germline V gene has CDR1 LGHNT and CDR2 FRNRAP. Germline trimming cut 7 bases from V and 6 bases from J; bases unmatched to any gene: 3.

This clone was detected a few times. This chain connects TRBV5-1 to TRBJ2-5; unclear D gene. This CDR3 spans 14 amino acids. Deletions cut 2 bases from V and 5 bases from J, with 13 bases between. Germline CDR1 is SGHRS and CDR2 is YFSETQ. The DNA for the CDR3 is TGCGCCAGCAGCTTTGGCGTCTCCGGGGAGACCCAGTACTTC. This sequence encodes CASSFGVSGETQYF. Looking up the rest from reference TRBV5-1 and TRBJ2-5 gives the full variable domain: KAGVTQTPRYLIKTRGQQVTLSCSPISGHRSVSWYQQTPGQGLQFLFEYFSETQRNKGNFPGRFSGRQFSNSRSEMNVSTLELGDSALYLCASSFGVSGETQYFGPGTRLLVL.

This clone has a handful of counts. In nucleotides, the CDR3 is TGTGCCAGTAGTAACCGGGCAACCTACGAGCAGTACTTC. It codes for CASSNRATYEQYF. This sequence joins TRBV19 and TRBJ2-7; D uncertain. V lost 4 bases, J lost 2 bases, and 9 bases lay in between. The CDR3 extends over 13 amino acids. Germline V CDR1 and CDR2: LNHDA, SQIVND (reference sequence).

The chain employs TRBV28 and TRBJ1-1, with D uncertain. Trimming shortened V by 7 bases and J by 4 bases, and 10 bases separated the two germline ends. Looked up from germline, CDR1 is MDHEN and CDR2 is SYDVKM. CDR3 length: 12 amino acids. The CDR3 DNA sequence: TGTGCCAGCACCGAAGACCGCACTGAAGCTTTCTTT. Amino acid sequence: CASTEDRTEAFF.

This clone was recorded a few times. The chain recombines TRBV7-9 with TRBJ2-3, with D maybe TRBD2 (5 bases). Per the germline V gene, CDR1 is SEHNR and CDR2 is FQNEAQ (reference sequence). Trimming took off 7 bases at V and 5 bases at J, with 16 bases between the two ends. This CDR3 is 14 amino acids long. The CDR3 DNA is TGTGCCAGCAAACTCGGGCTAGCCGAAGATACGCAGTATTTT. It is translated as CASKLGLAEDTQYF.

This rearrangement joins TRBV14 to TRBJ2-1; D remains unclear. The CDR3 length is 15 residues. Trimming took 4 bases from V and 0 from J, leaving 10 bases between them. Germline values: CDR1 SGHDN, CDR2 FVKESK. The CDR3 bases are TGTGCCAGCAGCCTTTCTCGCCGCTCCTACAATGAGCAGTTCTTC. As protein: CASSLSRRSYNEQFF.

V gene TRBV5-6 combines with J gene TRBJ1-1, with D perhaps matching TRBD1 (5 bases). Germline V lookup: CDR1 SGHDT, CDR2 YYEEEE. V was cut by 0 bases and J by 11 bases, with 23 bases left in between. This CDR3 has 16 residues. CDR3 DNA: TGTGCCAGCAGCTTGGTGGGGCACTCGACTTCGGGTTCGGCTTTCTTT. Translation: CASSLVGHSTSGSAFF. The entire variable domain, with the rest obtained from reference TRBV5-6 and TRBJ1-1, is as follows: DAGVTQSPTHLIKTRGQQVTLRCSPKSGHDTVSWYQQALGQGPQFIFQYYEEEERQRGNFPDRFSGHQFPNYSSELNVNALLLGDSALYLCASSLVGHSTSGSAFFGQGTRLTVV.

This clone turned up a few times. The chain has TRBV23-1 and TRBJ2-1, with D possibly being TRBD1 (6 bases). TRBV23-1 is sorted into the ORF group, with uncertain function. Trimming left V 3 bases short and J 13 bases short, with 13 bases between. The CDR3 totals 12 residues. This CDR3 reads CASSQPGTLQFF. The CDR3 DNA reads TGCGCCAGCAGTCAGCCCGGGACACTACAGTTCTTC.

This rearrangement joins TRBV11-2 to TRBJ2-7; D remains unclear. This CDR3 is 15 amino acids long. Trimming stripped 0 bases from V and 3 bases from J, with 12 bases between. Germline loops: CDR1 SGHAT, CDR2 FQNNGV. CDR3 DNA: TGTGCCAGCAGCTTAGATCATGTCAGTCACTACGAGCAGTACTTC. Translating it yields CASSLDHVSHYEQYF.

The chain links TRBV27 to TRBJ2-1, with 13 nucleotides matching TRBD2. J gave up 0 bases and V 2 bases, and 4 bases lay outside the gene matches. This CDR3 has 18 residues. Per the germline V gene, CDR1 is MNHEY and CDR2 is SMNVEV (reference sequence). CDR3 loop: CASSLSTSGRASYNEQFF. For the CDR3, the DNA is TGTGCCAGCAGTTTAAGTACTAGCGGGAGGGCCTCCTACAATGAGCAGTTCTTC.

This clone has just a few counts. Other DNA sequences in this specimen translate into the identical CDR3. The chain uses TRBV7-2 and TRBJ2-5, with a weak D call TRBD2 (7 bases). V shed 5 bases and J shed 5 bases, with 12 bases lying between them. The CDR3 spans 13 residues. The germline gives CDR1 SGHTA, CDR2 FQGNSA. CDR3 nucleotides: TGTGCCAGCAGCCGAGGGGGGGAGGAGACCCAGTACTTC. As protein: CASSRGGEETQYF.

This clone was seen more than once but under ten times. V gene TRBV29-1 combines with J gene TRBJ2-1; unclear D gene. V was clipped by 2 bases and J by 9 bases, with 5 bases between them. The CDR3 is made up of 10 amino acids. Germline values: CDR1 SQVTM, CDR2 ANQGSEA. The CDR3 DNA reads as TGCAGCGTTGAAACACCTGAGCAGTTCTTC. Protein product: CSVETPEQFF.

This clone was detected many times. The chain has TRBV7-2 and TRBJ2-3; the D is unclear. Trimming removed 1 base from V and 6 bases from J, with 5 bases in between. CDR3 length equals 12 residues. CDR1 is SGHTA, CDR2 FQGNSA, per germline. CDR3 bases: TGTGCCAGCAGCTTAGAAGACGATACGCAGTATTTT. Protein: CASSLEDDTQYF.

CDR3 bases: TGTGCCAGCAGCCCCCAGCGGTACGAGCAGTACTTC. Its translation: CASSPQRYEQYF. The chain links TRBV7-2 to TRBJ2-7; a weak D match, TRBD2 (5 bases). This CDR3 comprises 12 residues. V dropped 5 bases and J dropped 4 bases, with 9 bases sitting between them. The germline CDR1 and CDR2 sequences are SGHTA and FQGNSA.

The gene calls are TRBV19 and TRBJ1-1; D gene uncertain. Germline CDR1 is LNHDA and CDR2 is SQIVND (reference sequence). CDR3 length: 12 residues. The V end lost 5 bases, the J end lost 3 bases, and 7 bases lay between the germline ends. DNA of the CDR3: TGTGCCAGTAGTTCCAGATACACTGAAGCTTTCTTT. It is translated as CASSSRYTEAFF.

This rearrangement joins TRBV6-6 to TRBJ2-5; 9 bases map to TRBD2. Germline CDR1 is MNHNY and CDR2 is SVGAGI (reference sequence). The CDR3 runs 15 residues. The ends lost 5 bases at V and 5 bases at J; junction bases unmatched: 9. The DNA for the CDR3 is TGTGCCAGCAGTACATATAGCGGGAGTTGGGAGACCCAGTACTTC. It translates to CASSTYSGSWETQYF.

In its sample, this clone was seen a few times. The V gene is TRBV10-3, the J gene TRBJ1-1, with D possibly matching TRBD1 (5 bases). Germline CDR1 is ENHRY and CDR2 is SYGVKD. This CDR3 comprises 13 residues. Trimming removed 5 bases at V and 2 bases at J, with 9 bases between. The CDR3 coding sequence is TGTGCCATCAGTCGACAGACAAACACTGAAGCTTTCTTT. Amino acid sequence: CAISRQTNTEAFF.

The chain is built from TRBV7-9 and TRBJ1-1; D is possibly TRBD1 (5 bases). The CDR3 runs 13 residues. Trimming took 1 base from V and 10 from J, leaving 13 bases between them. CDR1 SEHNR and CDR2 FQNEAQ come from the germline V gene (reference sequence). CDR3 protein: CASSLVRGDGAFF. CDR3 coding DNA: TGTGCCAGCAGCTTAGTACGGGGGGATGGAGCTTTCTTT.

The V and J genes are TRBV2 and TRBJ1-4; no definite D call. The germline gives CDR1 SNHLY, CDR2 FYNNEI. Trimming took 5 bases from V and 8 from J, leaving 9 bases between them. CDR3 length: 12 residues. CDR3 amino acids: CASSLDREKLFF. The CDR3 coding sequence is TGTGCCAGCAGTCTGGACCGGGAAAAACTGTTTTTT. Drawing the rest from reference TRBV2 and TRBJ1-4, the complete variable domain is EPEVTQTPSHQVTQMGQEVILRCVPISNHLYFYWYRQILGQKVEFLVSFYNNEISEKSEIFDDQFSVERPDGSNFTLKIRSTKLEDSAMYFCASSLDREKLFFGSGTQLSVL.